Sequencing of this TCR beta chain was carried out in a study of blood T cell repertoires in COVID-19. The repertoire was sequenced with immunoSEQ multiplex PCR; TCRdb's copy has only in-frame clones and lacks some. Altogether about 57,000 clones are present, 79% being singletons, with the ten largest covering roughly a third. CDR3 size: 13 residues. Germline V CDR1 and CDR2: SGHVS, FNYEAQ. V was shortened by 5 bases and J by 5 bases, with 10 bases between the two germline ends. Sequencing input: peripheral blood. The genes are TRBV7-6 and TRBJ2-1; D gene uncertain. The sequence was collected from a human donor in a cohort sampled during active COVID-19. The CDR3 reads CASSQLTNNEQFF. CDR3 DNA: TGTGCCAGCAGCCAACTCACCAACAATGAGCAGTTCTTC.